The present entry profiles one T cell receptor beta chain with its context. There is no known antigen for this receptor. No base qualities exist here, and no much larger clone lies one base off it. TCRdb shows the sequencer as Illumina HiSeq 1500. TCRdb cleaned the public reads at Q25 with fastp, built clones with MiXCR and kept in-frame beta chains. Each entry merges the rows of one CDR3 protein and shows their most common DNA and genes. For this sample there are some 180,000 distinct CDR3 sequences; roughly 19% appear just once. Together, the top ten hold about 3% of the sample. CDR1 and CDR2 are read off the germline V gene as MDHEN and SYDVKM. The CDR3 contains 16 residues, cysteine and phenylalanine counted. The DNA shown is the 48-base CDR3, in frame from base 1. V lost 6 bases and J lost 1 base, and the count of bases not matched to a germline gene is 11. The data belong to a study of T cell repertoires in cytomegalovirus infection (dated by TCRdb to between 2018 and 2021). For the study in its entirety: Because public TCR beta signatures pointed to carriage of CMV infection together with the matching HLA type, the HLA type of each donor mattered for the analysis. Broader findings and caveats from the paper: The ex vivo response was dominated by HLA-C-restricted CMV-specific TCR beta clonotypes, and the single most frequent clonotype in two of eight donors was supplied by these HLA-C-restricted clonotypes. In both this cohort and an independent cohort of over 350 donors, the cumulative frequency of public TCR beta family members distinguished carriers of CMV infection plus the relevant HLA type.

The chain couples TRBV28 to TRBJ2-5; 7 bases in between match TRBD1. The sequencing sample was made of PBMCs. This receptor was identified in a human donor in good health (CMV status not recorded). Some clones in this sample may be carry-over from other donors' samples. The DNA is TGTGCCAGCAGCACCCTGGGCAGGGGGATCCAAGAGACCCAGTACTTC. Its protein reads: CASSTLGRGIQETQYF.